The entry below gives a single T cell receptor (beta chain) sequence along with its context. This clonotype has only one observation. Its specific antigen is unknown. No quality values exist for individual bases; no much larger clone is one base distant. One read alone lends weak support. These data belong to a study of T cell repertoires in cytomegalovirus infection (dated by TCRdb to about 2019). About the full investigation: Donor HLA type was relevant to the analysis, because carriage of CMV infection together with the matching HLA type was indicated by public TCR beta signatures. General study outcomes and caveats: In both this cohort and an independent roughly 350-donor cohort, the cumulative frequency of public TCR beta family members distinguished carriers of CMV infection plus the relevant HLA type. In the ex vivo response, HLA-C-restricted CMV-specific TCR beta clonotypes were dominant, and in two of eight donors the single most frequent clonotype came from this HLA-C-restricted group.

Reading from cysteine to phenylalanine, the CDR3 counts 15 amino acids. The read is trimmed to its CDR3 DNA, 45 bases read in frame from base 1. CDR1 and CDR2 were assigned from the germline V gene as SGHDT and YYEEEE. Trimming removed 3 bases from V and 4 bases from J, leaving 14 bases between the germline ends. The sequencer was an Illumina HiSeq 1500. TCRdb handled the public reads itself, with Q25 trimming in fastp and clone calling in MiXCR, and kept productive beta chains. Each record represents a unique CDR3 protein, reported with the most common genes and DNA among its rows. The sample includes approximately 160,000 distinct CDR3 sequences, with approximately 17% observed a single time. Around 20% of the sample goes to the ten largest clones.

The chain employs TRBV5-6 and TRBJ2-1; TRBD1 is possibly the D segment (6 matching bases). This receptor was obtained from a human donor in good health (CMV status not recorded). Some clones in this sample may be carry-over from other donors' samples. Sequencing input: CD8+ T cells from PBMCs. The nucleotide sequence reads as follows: TGTGCCAGCAGCTCGGACAGTCGGAATTACAATGAGCAGTTCTTC. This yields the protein CASSSDSRNYNEQFF.